Detailed here is one T cell receptor beta chain. The antigen it recognizes is unknown. Base-call qualities are not available, and no considerably larger clone is one nucleotide away. The data derive from a study of PD-L1 blockade in urothelial cancer listed by TCRdb under 2017. Describing the broader study: Every patient began therapy in the mid-2010s and was given atezolizumab 1,200 mg intravenously every 3 weeks. About nine tenths of the roughly 29 patients were males with bladder-origin urothelial cancer, and 18 of 29 reported a prior smoking history. In the same patients who had TCR sequencing, pretreatment tumors also underwent whole exome sequencing and RNA sequencing. Roughly 9 patients reached durable clinical benefit, while some 20 patients did not. The study, an exploratory multi-omic analysis, examined somatic, immune and clinical correlates of response to PD-L1 blockade with atezolizumab in urothelial cancer. Blood samples were analyzed at two time points: 3 weeks after treatment start (second dose) and 6 weeks after treatment start. Pretreatment tumor samples and matched peripheral blood, collected serially before and after atezolizumab treatment, underwent TCR sequencing. Patients had an ECOG performance status of 0 or 1 and had received between 0 and 3 prior chemotherapy regimens. Pretreatment blood TCR-seq was available for 27 to 30 patients, at least one posttreatment blood collection was obtained for around 25 patients, and tumor TCR-seq was available for around 25 patients. Durable clinical benefit meant progression-free survival longer than 6 months, and TCR features were also tested against progression-free and overall survival. Blood samples gave median yields of about 150,000 T cells and 80,000 or so unique TCRs, along with a median clonality of approximately 0.08.

To estimate absolute template abundance from read counts, synthetic TCR analog templates were spiked into each PCR. The immunoSEQ assay was used to amplify TCRbeta CDR3 regions from genomic DNA with bias-controlled V and J gene primers. Sequencing of rearranged TCRbeta segments was performed at approximately 20X coverage. In the paper's pipeline: Clustering was used to correct sequencing errors, and CDR3s were annotated against IMGT so that V, D and J genes could be assigned. Downstream analyses used only productive TCRbeta rearrangements, leaving out any out-of-frame or stop-codon sequences. Clonality was calculated as one minus the Shannon entropy normalized by the log of the number of unique productive sequences. Fisher's exact test with Benjamini-Hochberg correction, using a cutoff of adjusted p below 0.01, was how clones that differed between time points or between blood and tumor were identified. Drawn from immuneACCESS, this table holds only the in-frame rearrangements with V and J called that TCRdb kept. Clones are partly lost; checked studies trace under half to an unresolved V gene and leave the rest unexplained. That table is the source of V, J and clone size, and D and trimming were worked out from the DNA. A total of about 63,000 clones appear in this sample, 80% to 90% of them only once. 5% to 7% of the sample lies in the top ten.

What the research found in general, with its limitations: A pretreatment peripheral blood TCR clonality below the median was linked to improved progression-free and overall survival. Because the sample size was small (n of about 30) and many exploratory analyses were performed, the results are intended to be hypothesis-generating. Greater expansion of tumor-associated TCR clones in peripheral blood 3 weeks after the start of treatment was observed in patients with durable benefit (n of about 22, p = 0.022).

This sample's time point label indicates: pretreatment peripheral blood. A total of under 35 patients with locally advanced or metastatic urothelial carcinoma, treated at Memorial Sloan Kettering on a trial protocol, made up the cohort. Peripheral blood mononuclear cells were collected pretreatment and during treatment, at between 1 and 8 total time points per patient. The Qiagen DNeasy Blood extraction kit was used to purify genomic DNA from total PBMCs and from tumor samples. Collected pretreatment and during treatment, PBMCs were isolated and stored as previously described. The V end loses 5 bases and the J end loses 6 bases, and a stretch of 14 bases separates them. The CDR3, from cysteine to phenylalanine, totals 15 residues. Only the CDR3 portion is preserved as DNA: 45 bases, with reading frame beginning at the first base. Via the germline V gene, CDR1 is SGHTA and CDR2 FQGTGA.

The origin of this receptor is a man in his 70s with urothelial cancer. The chain is assembled from TRBV7-3 and TRBJ1-6; tentative D gene TRBD1, with 5 bases matching. The sequences come from PBMCs, collected around atezolizumab (anti-PD-L1) treatment. The nucleotide sequence reads TGTGCCAGCAGCCCTTGGGGCGAGGCTAATTCACCCCTCCACTTT. It specifies CASSPWGEANSPLHF.